A selection of T cell receptor beta chains follows, all from one sample in a study of T cell responses to AZD1222 COVID-19 vaccine. Generated by immunoSEQ multiplex PCR, the TCRdb table keeps only in-frame clones and is missing some. The table has some 100,000 clones, approximately 89% seen once; the top ten hold 4% to 5%. Sequences were derived from peripheral blood, sampled on day 0 of MenACWY control vaccination. The receptors were gathered from an adult in good health. The CDR3 runs from the conserved cysteine through the conserved F or W. The D gene is left open where the match is weak. Some rows have no size entry. The others give once, few or many, or a class for an expanded clone.

clone size: .; J gene: TRBJ2-7; V gene: TRBV5-1; D gene: .; CDR3 protein: CASSLTAGFTYEQYF; CDR3 DNA: TGCGCCAGCAGCTTGACGGCAGGGTTTACCTACGAGCAGTACTTC
clone size: .; J gene: TRBJ1-1; V gene: TRBV7-2; D gene: .; CDR3 protein: CASSLAGAWWAFF; CDR3 DNA: TGTGCCAGCAGCTTAGCGGGGGCCTGGTGGGCTTTCTTT
clone size: .; J gene: TRBJ1-1; V gene: TRBV11-2; D gene: .; CDR3 protein: CASSFPGIWEKNTEAFF; CDR3 DNA: TGTGCCAGCAGCTTCCCTGGGATTTGGGAGAAGAACACTGAAGCTTTCTTT
clone size: .; J gene: TRBJ1-6; V gene: TRBV6-5; D gene: .; CDR3 protein: CASSYFNSPLHF; CDR3 DNA: TGTGCCAGCAGTTACTTTAATTCACCCCTCCACTTT
clone size: .; J gene: TRBJ1-1; V gene: TRBV7-2; D gene: .; CDR3 protein: CASSYEEGNTEAFF; CDR3 DNA: TGTGCCAGCAGCTACGAGGAGGGGAACACTGAAGCTTTCTTT
clone size: .; J gene: TRBJ2-7; V gene: TRBV7-9; D gene: TRBD1; CDR3 protein: CASSSIGTGGSYEQYF; CDR3 DNA: TGTGCCAGCAGCTCAATAGGGACAGGGGGCTCCTACGAGCAGTACTTC
clone size: .; J gene: TRBJ1-2; V gene: TRBV16; D gene: .; CDR3 protein: CASTSPPNYGYTF; CDR3 DNA: TGTGCCAGCACCTCCCCTCCTAACTATGGCTACACCTTC
clone size: .; J gene: TRBJ1-6; V gene: TRBV21-1; D gene: .; CDR3 protein: CASSADSGTRLGPLHF; CDR3 DNA: TGTGCCAGCAGCGCAGATTCCGGGACACGGTTAGGGCCCCTCCACTTT
clone size: .; J gene: TRBJ1-3; V gene: TRBV5-1; D gene: .; CDR3 protein: CASSSGVLTTGNTIYF; CDR3 DNA: TGCGCCAGCAGCTCGGGGGTTTTGACGACTGGAAACACCATATATTTT
clone size: .; J gene: TRBJ1-5; V gene: TRBV18; D gene: TRBD1; CDR3 protein: CASSPRDRGNQPQHF; CDR3 DNA: TGTGCCAGCTCACCAAGGGACAGGGGCAATCAGCCCCAGCATTTT
clone size: .; J gene: TRBJ2-7; V gene: TRBV2; D gene: .; CDR3 protein: CASNVVRGKQYF; CDR3 DNA: TGTGCCAGCAATGTTGTAAGGGGAAAGCAGTACTTC
clone size: .; J gene: TRBJ2-1; V gene: TRBV6-5; D gene: TRBD2; CDR3 protein: CASSSASGGKQFF; CDR3 DNA: TGTGCCAGCAGTTCCGCTAGCGGGGGGAAGCAGTTCTTC
clone size: .; J gene: TRBJ2-5; V gene: TRBV21-1; D gene: .; CDR3 protein: CASSVKLATLSETQYF; CDR3 DNA: TGTGCCAGCAGCGTGAAGTTAGCTACACTCTCTGAGACCCAGTACTTC
clone size: few; J gene: TRBJ2-7; V gene: TRBV11-3; D gene: TRBD2; CDR3 protein: CASSLWTSGRAVYEQYF; CDR3 DNA: TGTGCCAGCAGCTTATGGACTAGCGGGAGGGCTGTATACGAGCAGTACTTC
clone size: .; J gene: TRBJ2-1; V gene: TRBV7-2; D gene: .; CDR3 protein: CASSPNGALWNEQFF; CDR3 DNA: TGTGCCAGCAGCCCCAACGGGGCTCTTTGGAATGAGCAGTTCTTC
clone size: .; J gene: TRBJ2-7; V gene: TRBV5-1; D gene: .; CDR3 protein: CASSLELLGQGGNEQYF; CDR3 DNA: TGCGCCAGCAGCTTGGAGTTGCTCGGTCAGGGAGGCAACGAGCAGTACTTC
clone size: .; J gene: TRBJ2-1; V gene: TRBV5-1; D gene: TRBD2; CDR3 protein: CASGLGLAGGEQFF; CDR3 DNA: TGCGCCAGCGGCCTGGGACTAGCGGGAGGTGAGCAGTTCTTC
clone size: .; J gene: TRBJ2-7; V gene: TRBV6-6; D gene: .; CDR3 protein: CASSHSEGRQNYEQYF; CDR3 DNA: TGTGCCAGCAGCCACTCAGAGGGACGGCAGAACTACGAGCAGTACTTC
clone size: .; J gene: TRBJ2-1; V gene: TRBV6-4; D gene: .; CDR3 protein: CASSDNEQFF; CDR3 DNA: TGTGCCAGCAGTGATAATGAGCAGTTCTTC
clone size: .; J gene: TRBJ1-1; V gene: TRBV24-1; D gene: .; CDR3 protein: CATSDLRGYGVTEAFF; CDR3 DNA: TGTGCCACCAGTGATTTGAGGGGATACGGGGTCACTGAAGCTTTCTTT
clone size: once; J gene: TRBJ1-2; V gene: TRBV28; D gene: .; CDR3 protein: CASSPPNSKVYGYTF; CDR3 DNA: TGTGCCAGCAGTCCTCCGAACAGCAAGGTCTATGGCTACACCTTC
clone size: .; J gene: TRBJ1-3; V gene: TRBV30; D gene: .; CDR3 protein: CAWRAGWGRGSGNTIYF; CDR3 DNA: TGTGCCTGGAGGGCCGGTTGGGGCCGGGGCTCTGGAAACACCATATATTTT
clone size: .; J gene: TRBJ2-5; V gene: TRBV9; D gene: TRBD2; CDR3 protein: CASSPSGAGETQYF; CDR3 DNA: TGTGCCAGCAGCCCGAGCGGGGCGGGAGAGACCCAGTACTTC
clone size: once; J gene: TRBJ2-2; V gene: TRBV4-3; D gene: .; CDR3 protein: CASSRVRGPTGTGELFF; CDR3 DNA: TGCGCCAGCAGCCGCGTCAGGGGTCCGACCGGGACCGGGGAGCTGTTTTTT
clone size: .; J gene: TRBJ2-3; V gene: TRBV6-2/TRBV6-3; D gene: .; CDR3 protein: CASSYSRSSTDTQYF; CDR3 DNA: TGTGCCAGCAGTTACTCGCGTTCGAGCACAGATACGCAGTATTTT
clone size: many; J gene: TRBJ2-7; V gene: TRBV19; D gene: .; CDR3 protein: CASDAGNEQYF; CDR3 DNA: TGTGCCAGCGACGCGGGGAACGAGCAGTACTTC
clone size: .; J gene: TRBJ2-2; V gene: TRBV5-1; D gene: .; CDR3 protein: CASSWRPGLKNTGELFF; CDR3 DNA: TGCGCCAGCAGCTGGAGGCCGGGACTGAAGAACACCGGGGAGCTGTTTTTT
clone size: .; J gene: TRBJ2-6; V gene: TRBV7-3; D gene: .; CDR3 protein: CASSLGTLGAGANVLTF; CDR3 DNA: TGTGCCAGCAGCTTAGGAACGCTGGGGGCTGGGGCCAACGTCCTGACTTTC
clone size: .; J gene: TRBJ2-7; V gene: TRBV27; D gene: TRBD1; CDR3 protein: CASSRGQGGYEQYF; CDR3 DNA: TGTGCCAGCAGTAGGGGACAGGGCGGGTACGAGCAGTACTTC
clone size: .; J gene: TRBJ2-1; V gene: TRBV7-5; D gene: .; CDR3 protein: CARRPTRGSNEQFF; CDR3 DNA: TGTGCCAGAAGGCCGACTAGGGGAAGCAATGAGCAGTTCTTC
clone size: .; J gene: TRBJ2-3; V gene: TRBV6-2/TRBV6-3; D gene: .; CDR3 protein: CASSYSGQGRDTQYF; CDR3 DNA: TGTGCCAGCAGTTACTCGGGGCAGGGAAGGGATACGCAGTATTTT
clone size: .; J gene: TRBJ2-1; V gene: TRBV7-9; D gene: .; CDR3 protein: CASSLAAPGYEQFF; CDR3 DNA: TGTGCCAGCAGCTTAGCAGCCCCCGGCTATGAGCAGTTCTTC
clone size: .; J gene: TRBJ2-1; V gene: TRBV4-1; D gene: .; CDR3 protein: CASSQDLRQLIYNEQFF; CDR3 DNA: TGCGCCAGCAGCCAAGATTTACGGCAACTTATATACAATGAGCAGTTCTTC
clone size: .; J gene: TRBJ2-2; V gene: TRBV23-1; D gene: TRBD1; CDR3 protein: CASSQSPTGGIYAGDTGELFF; CDR3 DNA: TGCGCCAGCAGTCAATCCCCGACAGGGGGCATCTATGCGGGGGACACCGGGGAGCTGTTTTTT
clone size: once; J gene: TRBJ1-5; V gene: TRBV6-5; D gene: .; CDR3 protein: CASARGLGNQPQHF; CDR3 DNA: TGTGCCAGCGCGCGGGGGCTCGGAAATCAGCCCCAGCATTTT
clone size: .; J gene: TRBJ2-2; V gene: TRBV5-1; D gene: .; CDR3 protein: CASSSGGLVGELFF; CDR3 DNA: TGCGCCAGCAGCTCTGGAGGTTTAGTCGGGGAGCTGTTTTTT
clone size: .; J gene: TRBJ2-7; V gene: TRBV7-2; D gene: .; CDR3 protein: CASSLEGVPTIYEQYF; CDR3 DNA: TGTGCCAGCAGCTTAGAGGGGGTCCCTACTATCTACGAGCAGTACTTC
clone size: .; J gene: TRBJ2-7; V gene: TRBV9; D gene: .; CDR3 protein: CASSVVGGEQYF; CDR3 DNA: TGTGCCAGCAGCGTAGTGGGGGGCGAGCAGTACTTC
clone size: .; J gene: TRBJ2-1; V gene: TRBV28; D gene: TRBD1; CDR3 protein: CASSFLGDDRGLNEQFF; CDR3 DNA: TGTGCCAGCAGTTTCCTAGGGGATGACAGGGGGCTCAATGAGCAGTTCTTC
clone size: .; J gene: TRBJ1-2; V gene: TRBV10-3; D gene: .; CDR3 protein: CAISESGGGYTF; CDR3 DNA: TGTGCCATCAGTGAGTCGGGGGGCGGCTACACCTTC
clone size: .; J gene: TRBJ1-2; V gene: TRBV7-2; D gene: .; CDR3 protein: CASSFKGSAVTDTF; CDR3 DNA: TGTGCCAGCAGCTTTAAGGGTTCGGCAGTAACGGACACCTTC
clone size: many; J gene: TRBJ2-7; V gene: TRBV6-5; D gene: TRBD2; CDR3 protein: CASSSPGGSSYEQYF; CDR3 DNA: TGTGCCAGCAGCTCCCCGGGAGGTAGCTCCTACGAGCAGTACTTC
clone size: .; J gene: TRBJ2-3; V gene: TRBV7-2; D gene: TRBD2; CDR3 protein: CASSPGGNSADTQYF; CDR3 DNA: TGTGCCAGCAGCCCGGGGGGGAATTCGGCAGATACGCAGTATTTT
clone size: .; J gene: TRBJ1-2; V gene: TRBV6-5; D gene: .; CDR3 protein: CASSYSAGPYGYTF; CDR3 DNA: TGTGCCAGCAGTTACTCCGCAGGGCCATATGGCTACACCTTC
clone size: .; J gene: TRBJ2-1; V gene: TRBV5-5; D gene: TRBD2; CDR3 protein: CASSLAGRDNEQFF; CDR3 DNA: TGTGCCAGCAGCTTAGCGGGGAGAGACAATGAGCAGTTCTTC
clone size: once; J gene: TRBJ1-2; V gene: TRBV4-1; D gene: .; CDR3 protein: CASSQGLNYGYTF; CDR3 DNA: TGCGCCAGCAGCCAGGGCCTTAACTATGGCTACACCTTC
clone size: .; J gene: TRBJ2-3; V gene: TRBV7-9; D gene: .; CDR3 protein: CASSLGDSTDTQYF; CDR3 DNA: TGTGCCAGCAGCTTAGGGGACAGCACAGATACGCAGTATTTT
clone size: .; J gene: TRBJ1-2; V gene: TRBV15; D gene: .; CDR3 protein: CATSSYTSGYTF; CDR3 DNA: TGTGCCACCAGCAGCTATACGTCCGGCTACACCTTC
clone size: .; J gene: TRBJ1-2; V gene: TRBV28; D gene: TRBD1; CDR3 protein: CASSPGGQVYGYTF; CDR3 DNA: TGTGCCAGCAGTCCAGGGGGACAGGTTTATGGCTACACCTTC
clone size: .; J gene: TRBJ2-1; V gene: TRBV12-5; D gene: TRBD2; CDR3 protein: CASGLGTSKEQFF; CDR3 DNA: TGTGCTAGTGGTTTGGGGACTAGCAAGGAGCAGTTCTTC
clone size: .; J gene: TRBJ2-5; V gene: TRBV3-1/TRBV3-2; D gene: TRBD2; CDR3 protein: CASSQGGGGSYGETQYF; CDR3 DNA: TGTGCCAGCAGCCAAGGGGGCGGGGGTAGCTACGGAGAGACCCAGTACTTC
clone size: .; J gene: TRBJ2-7; V gene: TRBV19; D gene: .; CDR3 protein: CASSIQDYEGEQYF; CDR3 DNA: TGTGCCAGTAGTATCCAGGATTATGAGGGCGAGCAGTACTTC
clone size: few; J gene: TRBJ2-7; V gene: TRBV9; D gene: .; CDR3 protein: CASSVGVGQYEQYF; CDR3 DNA: TGTGCCAGCAGCGTAGGGGTCGGGCAATACGAGCAGTACTTC
clone size: .; J gene: TRBJ1-2; V gene: TRBV4-3; D gene: .; CDR3 protein: CASSQEAGVLAGYTF; CDR3 DNA: TGCGCCAGCAGCCAAGAAGCGGGAGTTTTGGCTGGCTACACCTTC
clone size: few; J gene: TRBJ2-5; V gene: TRBV28; D gene: .; CDR3 protein: CASMLGGFGVEETQYF; CDR3 DNA: TGTGCCAGCATGCTGGGGGGTTTCGGCGTAGAAGAGACCCAGTACTTC
clone size: .; J gene: TRBJ1-2; V gene: TRBV28; D gene: .; CDR3 protein: CASSFPRTWGVYGYTF; CDR3 DNA: TGTGCCAGCAGTTTCCCTAGGACATGGGGCGTATATGGCTACACCTTC
clone size: few; J gene: TRBJ2-5; V gene: TRBV9; D gene: .; CDR3 protein: CASSVEVDMQPEETQYF; CDR3 DNA: TGTGCCAGCAGCGTAGAGGTGGATATGCAGCCCGAAGAGACCCAGTACTTC